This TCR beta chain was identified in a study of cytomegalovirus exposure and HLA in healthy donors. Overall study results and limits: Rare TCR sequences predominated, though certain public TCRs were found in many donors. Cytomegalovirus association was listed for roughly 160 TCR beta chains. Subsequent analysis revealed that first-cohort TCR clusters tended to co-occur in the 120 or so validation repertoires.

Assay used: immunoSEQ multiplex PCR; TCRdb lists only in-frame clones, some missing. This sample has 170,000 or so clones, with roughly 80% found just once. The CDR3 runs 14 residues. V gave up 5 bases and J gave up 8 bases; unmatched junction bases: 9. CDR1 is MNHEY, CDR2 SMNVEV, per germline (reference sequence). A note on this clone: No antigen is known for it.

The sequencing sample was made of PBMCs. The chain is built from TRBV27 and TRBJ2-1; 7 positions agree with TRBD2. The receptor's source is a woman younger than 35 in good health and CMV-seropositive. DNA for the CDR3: TGTGCCAGCAGTCCCCGGGACTACCTTCATGAGCAGTTCTTC. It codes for CASSPRDYLHEQFF.